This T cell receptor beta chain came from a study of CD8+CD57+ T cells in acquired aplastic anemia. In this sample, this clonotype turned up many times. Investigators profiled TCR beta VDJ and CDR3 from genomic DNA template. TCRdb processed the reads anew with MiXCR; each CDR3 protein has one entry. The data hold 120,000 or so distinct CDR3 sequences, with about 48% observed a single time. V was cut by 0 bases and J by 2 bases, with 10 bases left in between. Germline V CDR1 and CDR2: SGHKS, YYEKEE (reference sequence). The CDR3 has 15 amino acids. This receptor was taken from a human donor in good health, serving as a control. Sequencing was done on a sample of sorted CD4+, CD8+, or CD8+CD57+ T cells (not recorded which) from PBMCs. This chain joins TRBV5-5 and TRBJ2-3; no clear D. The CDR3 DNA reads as TGTGCCAGCAGCTTGGGACCGCTCCCCACAGATACGCAGTATTTT. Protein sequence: CASSLGPLPTDTQYF.